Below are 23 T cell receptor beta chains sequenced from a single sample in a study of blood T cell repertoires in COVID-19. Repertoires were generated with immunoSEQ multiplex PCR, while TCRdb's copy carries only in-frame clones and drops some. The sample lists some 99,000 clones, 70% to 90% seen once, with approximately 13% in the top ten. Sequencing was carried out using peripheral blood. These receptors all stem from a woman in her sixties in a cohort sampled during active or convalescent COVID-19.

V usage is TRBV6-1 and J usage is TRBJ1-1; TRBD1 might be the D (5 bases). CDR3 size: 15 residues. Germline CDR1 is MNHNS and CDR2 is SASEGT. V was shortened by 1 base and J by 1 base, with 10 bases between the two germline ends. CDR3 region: CASSEDAGRNTEAFF. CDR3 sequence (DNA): TGTGCCAGCAGTGAAGATGCGGGGCGGAACACTGAAGCTTTCTTT.

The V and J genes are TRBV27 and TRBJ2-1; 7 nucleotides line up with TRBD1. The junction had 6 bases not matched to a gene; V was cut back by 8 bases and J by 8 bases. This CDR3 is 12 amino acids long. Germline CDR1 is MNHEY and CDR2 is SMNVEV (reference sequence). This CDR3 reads CASAPQGYEQFF. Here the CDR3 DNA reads TGTGCCAGCGCCCCACAGGGGTATGAGCAGTTCTTC.

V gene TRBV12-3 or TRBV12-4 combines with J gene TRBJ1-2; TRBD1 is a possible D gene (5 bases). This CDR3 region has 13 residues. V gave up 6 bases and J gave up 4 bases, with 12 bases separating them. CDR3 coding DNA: TGTGCCAGCAGCGGTGGACACGTCTATGGCTACACCTTC. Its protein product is CASSGGHVYGYTF.

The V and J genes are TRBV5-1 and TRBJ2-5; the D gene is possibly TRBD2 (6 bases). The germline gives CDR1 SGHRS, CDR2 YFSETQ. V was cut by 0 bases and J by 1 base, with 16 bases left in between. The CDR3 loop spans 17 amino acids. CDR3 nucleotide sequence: TGCGCCAGCAGCTTGGCCGGGACTGAAATCTCCCAAGAGACCCAGTACTTC. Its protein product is CASSLAGTEISQETQYF.

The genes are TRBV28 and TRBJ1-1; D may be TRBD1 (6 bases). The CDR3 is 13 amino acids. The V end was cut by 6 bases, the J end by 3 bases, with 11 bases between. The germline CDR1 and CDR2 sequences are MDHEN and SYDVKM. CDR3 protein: CASSRGQHTEAFF. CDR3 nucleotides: TGTGCCAGCAGCCGAGGACAGCACACTGAAGCTTTCTTT.

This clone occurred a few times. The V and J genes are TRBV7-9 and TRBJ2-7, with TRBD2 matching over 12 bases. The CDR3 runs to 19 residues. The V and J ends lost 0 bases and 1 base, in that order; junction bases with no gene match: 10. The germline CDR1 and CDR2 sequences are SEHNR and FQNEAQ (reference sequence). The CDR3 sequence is CASSLAATSGGPASYEQYF. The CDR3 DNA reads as TGTGCCAGCAGCTTAGCGGCGACTAGCGGGGGACCGGCGTCCTACGAGCAGTACTTC.

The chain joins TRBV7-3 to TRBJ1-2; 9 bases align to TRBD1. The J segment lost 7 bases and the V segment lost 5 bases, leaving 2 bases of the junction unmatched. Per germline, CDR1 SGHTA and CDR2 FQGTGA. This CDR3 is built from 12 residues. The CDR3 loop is CASSADRGGYTF. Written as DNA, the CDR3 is TGTGCCAGCAGCGCGGACAGGGGTGGCTACACCTTC. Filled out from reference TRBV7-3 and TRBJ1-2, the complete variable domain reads GAGVSQTPSNKVTEKGKYVELRCDPISGHTALYWYRQSLGQGPEFLIYFQGTGAADDSGLPNDRFFAVRPEGSVSTLKIQRTERGDSAVYLCASSADRGGYTFGSGTRLTVV.

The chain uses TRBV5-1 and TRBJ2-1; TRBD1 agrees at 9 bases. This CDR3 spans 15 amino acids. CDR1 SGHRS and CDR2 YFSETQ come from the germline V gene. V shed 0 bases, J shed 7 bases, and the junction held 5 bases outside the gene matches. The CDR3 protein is CASSLGDRVINEQFF. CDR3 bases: TGCGCCAGCAGCTTGGGGGACAGGGTAATAAATGAGCAGTTCTTC. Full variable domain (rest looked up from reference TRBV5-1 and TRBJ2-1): KAGVTQTPRYLIKTRGQQVTLSCSPISGHRSVSWYQQTPGQGLQFLFEYFSETQRNKGNFPGRFSGRQFSNSRSEMNVSTLELGDSALYLCASSLGDRVINEQFFGPGTRLTVL.

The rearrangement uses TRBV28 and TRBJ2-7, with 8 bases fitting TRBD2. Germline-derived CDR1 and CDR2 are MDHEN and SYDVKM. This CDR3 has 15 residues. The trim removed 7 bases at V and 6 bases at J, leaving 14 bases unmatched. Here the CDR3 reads CASTPVAGLALEQYF. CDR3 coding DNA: TGTGCCAGCACCCCTGTGGCCGGACTAGCTCTCGAGCAGTACTTC.

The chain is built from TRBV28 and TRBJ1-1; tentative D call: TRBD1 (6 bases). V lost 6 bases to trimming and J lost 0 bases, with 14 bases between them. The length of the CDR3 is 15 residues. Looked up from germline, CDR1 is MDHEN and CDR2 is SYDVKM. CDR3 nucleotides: TGTGCCAGCAGATCCTGGACAGCATTGAACACTGAAGCTTTCTTT. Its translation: CASRSWTALNTEAFF.

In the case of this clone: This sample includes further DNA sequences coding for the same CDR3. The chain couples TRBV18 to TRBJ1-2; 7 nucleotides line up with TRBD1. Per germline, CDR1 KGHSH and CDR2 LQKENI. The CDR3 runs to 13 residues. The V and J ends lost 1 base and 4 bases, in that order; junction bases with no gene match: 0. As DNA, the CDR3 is TGTGCCAGCTCACCACGACAGGGCTATGGCTACACCTTC. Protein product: CASSPRQGYGYTF. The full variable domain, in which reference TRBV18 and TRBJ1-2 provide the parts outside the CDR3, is NAGVMQNPRHLVRRRGQEARLRCSPMKGHSHVYWYRQLPEEGLKFMVYLQKENIIDESGMPKERFSAEFPKEGPSILRIQQVVRGDSAAYFCASSPRQGYGYTFGSGTRLTVV.

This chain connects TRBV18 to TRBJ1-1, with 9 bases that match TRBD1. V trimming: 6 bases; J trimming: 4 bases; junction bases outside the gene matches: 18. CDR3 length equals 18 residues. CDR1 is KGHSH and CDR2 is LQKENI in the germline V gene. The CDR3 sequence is CASSPRIGTGTRRTEAFF. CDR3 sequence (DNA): TGTGCCAGCTCCCCAAGGATTGGGACAGGGACACGACGCACTGAAGCTTTCTTT.

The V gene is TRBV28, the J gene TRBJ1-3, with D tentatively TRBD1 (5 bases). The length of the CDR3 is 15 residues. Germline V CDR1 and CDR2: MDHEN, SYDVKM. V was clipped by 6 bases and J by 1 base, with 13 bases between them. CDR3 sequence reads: CASRYTGVSGNTIYF. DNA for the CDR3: TGTGCCAGCAGATACACAGGTGTATCTGGAAACACCATATATTTT.

The CDR3 protein is CASSGGLAGSEQFF. Written as DNA, the CDR3 is TGTGCCAGCAGCGGAGGACTAGCGGGAAGTGAGCAGTTCTTC. The V gene is TRBV9, the J gene TRBJ2-1; 12 bases agree with TRBD2. In germline, CDR1 is SGDLS, CDR2 YYNGEE. The CDR3 length is 14 residues. Trimming removed 3 bases from V and 9 bases from J; junction bases left unmatched: 4.

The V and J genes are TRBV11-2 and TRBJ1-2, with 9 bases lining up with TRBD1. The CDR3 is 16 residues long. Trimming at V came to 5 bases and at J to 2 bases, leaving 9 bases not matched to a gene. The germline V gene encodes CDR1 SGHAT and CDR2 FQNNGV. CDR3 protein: CASSRGPGTGNYGYTF. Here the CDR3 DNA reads TGTGCCAGCAGCCGTGGCCCCGGGACAGGGAACTATGGCTACACCTTC.

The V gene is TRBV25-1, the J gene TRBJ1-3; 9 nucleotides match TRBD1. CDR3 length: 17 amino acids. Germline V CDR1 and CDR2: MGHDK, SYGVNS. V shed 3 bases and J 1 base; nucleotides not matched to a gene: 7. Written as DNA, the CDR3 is TGTGCCAGCAGTGAGGGACAGGGTTGGGTGTCTGGAAACACCATATATTTT. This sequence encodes CASSEGQGWVSGNTIYF. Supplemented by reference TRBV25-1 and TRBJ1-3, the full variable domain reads EADIYQTPRYLVIGTGKKITLECSQTMGHDKMYWYQQDPGMELHLIHYSYGVNSTEKGDLSSESTVSRIRTEHFPLTLESARPSHTSQYLCASSEGQGWVSGNTIYFGEGSWLTVV.

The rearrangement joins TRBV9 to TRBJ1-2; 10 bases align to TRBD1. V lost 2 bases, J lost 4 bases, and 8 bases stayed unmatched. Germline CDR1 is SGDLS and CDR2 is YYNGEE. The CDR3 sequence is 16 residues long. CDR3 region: CASSVQDRGNFYGYTF. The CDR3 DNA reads TGTGCCAGCAGCGTTCAGGACAGGGGGAACTTCTATGGCTACACCTTC.

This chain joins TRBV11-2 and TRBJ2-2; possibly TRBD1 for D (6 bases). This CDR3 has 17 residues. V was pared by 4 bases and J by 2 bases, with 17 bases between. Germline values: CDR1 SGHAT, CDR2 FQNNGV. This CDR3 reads CASSYHLGQSNTGELFF. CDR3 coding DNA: TGTGCCAGCAGCTACCACCTCGGACAGTCTAACACCGGGGAGCTGTTTTTT.

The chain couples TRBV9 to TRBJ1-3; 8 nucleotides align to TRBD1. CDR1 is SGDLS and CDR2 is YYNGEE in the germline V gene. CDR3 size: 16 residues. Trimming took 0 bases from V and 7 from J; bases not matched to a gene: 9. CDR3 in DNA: TGTGCCAGCAGCGTAGCTGGGCAGGGGGCGGCCAACACCATATATTTT. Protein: CASSVAGQGAANTIYF.

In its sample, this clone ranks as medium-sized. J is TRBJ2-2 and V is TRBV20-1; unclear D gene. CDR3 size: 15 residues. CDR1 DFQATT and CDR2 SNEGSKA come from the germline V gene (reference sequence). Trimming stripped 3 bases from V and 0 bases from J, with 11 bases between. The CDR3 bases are TGCAGTGCTAGTTACCCAGGCGCGAACACCGGGGAGCTGTTTTTT. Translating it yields CSASYPGANTGELFF.

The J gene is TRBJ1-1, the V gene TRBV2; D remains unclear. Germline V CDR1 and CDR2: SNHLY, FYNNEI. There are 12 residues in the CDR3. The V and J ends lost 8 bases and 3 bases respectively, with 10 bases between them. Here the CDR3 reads CASAQVHTEAFF. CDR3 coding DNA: TGTGCCAGCGCCCAGGTCCACACTGAAGCTTTCTTT. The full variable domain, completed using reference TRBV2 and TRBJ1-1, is EPEVTQTPSHQVTQMGQEVILRCVPISNHLYFYWYRQILGQKVEFLVSFYNNEISEKSEIFDDQFSVERPDGSNFTLKIRSTKLEDSAMYFCASAQVHTEAFFGQGTRLTVV.

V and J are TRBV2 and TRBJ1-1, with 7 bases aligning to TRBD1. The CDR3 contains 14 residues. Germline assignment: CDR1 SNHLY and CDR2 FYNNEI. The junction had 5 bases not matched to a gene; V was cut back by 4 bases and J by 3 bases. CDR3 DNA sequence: TGTGCCAGCAGTGGACAGGGCCAGGACACTGAAGCTTTCTTT. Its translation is CASSGQGQDTEAFF.

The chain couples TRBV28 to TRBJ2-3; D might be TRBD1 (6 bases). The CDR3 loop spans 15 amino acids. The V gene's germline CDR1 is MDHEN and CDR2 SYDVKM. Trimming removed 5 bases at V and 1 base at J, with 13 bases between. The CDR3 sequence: CASSGKGVGTDTQYF. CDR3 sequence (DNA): TGTGCCAGCAGTGGGAAGGGGGTGGGCACAGATACGCAGTATTTT.